Following are 27 T cell receptor beta chains from one sample sequenced in a study of blood T cell repertoires in COVID-19. Profiled with immunoSEQ multiplex PCR; TCRdb holds only in-frame clones, not every one. The table shows fewer than 350,000 clones, with more than 70% occurring only once. The specimen was peripheral blood. These receptors came from a woman aged 30 to 39 with COVID-19, enrolled during active disease.

This chain links TRBV7-9 with TRBJ2-3; D perhaps matches TRBD2 (5 bases). CDR3 length equals 17 residues. The germline CDR1 and CDR2 sequences are SEHNR and FQNEAQ (reference sequence). The V gene lost 4 bases and the J gene lost 1 base, with 18 bases spanning the gap. The CDR3 DNA reads as TGTGCCAGCAGCTCCCGGGTCTCTCGGGGAGGCACAGATACGCAGTATTTT. Protein: CASSSRVSRGGTDTQYF.

There are a few counts of this clone. The V gene is TRBV10-1, the J gene TRBJ1-1; no reliable D call. V was cut by 10 bases and J by 8 bases, with 17 bases left in between. Germline CDR1 and CDR2: WNHNN and SYGVQD (reference sequence). The CDR3 runs to 12 residues. The CDR3 DNA follows: TGCGCCACATTAATAACGACGGGAGAAGCTTTCTTT. Amino acid sequence: CATLITTGEAFF.

CDR3 protein: CASPPPAGGHNYGYTF. The DNA of the CDR3 is TGTGCCAGCCCGCCCCCCGCAGGGGGGCATAACTATGGCTACACCTTC. The V gene is TRBV27, the J gene TRBJ1-2; 7 bases are a match to TRBD1. The ends lost 8 bases at V and 1 base at J; junction bases unmatched: 13. The CDR3 totals 16 residues. The germline V gene has CDR1 MNHEY and CDR2 SMNVEV (reference sequence).

The chain has TRBV5-3 and TRBJ2-7; D uncertain. TRBV5-3 belongs to the ORF category, with a function that is uncertain. The CDR3 sequence is 14 residues long. V lost 0 bases and J 4 bases, leaving 11 bases between the germline ends. The CDR3 here is CARSLGAPGYEQYF. The CDR3 DNA is TGTGCCAGAAGCTTGGGCGCGCCTGGTTACGAGCAGTACTTC.

The chain links TRBV12-2 to TRBJ1-1; TRBD1, the table's D call, was not compared with the DNA. TRBV12-2 is deemed a pseudogene. The CDR3 covers 16 residues. The CDR3 reads CASRPKSVGSYTEAFF. DNA of the CDR3: TGTGCAAGTCGCCCCAAGTCCGTGGGCAGTTACACTGAAGCTTTCTTT.

The gene calls are TRBV11-2 and TRBJ2-7, with D perhaps TRBD1 (6 bases). Germline values: CDR1 SGHAT, CDR2 FQNNGV. Trimming pared 5 bases from V and 4 bases from J, leaving 21 bases between. This CDR3 comprises 16 residues. The chain's CDR3 is CASSLDWGPGAYEQYF. CDR3 nucleotide sequence: TGTGCCAGCAGCCTCGATTGGGGCCCAGGGGCGTACGAGCAGTACTTC.

The chain is built from TRBV19 and TRBJ2-7; the D gene is possibly TRBD2 (5 bases). Looked up from germline, CDR1 is LNHDA and CDR2 is SQIVND (reference sequence). Deletions cut 4 bases from V and 7 bases from J, with 17 bases between. This CDR3 has 14 amino acids. The CDR3 sequence is CASSTALDSGEQYF. The CDR3 region has the DNA TGTGCCAGTAGTACCGCCCTGGACTCGGGGGAGCAGTACTTC.

The genes are TRBV19 and TRBJ1-2; no clear D. Trimming stripped 8 bases from V and 6 bases from J, with 16 bases between. This CDR3 is built from 13 residues. Looked up from germline, CDR1 is LNHDA and CDR2 is SQIVND (reference sequence). In nucleotides, the CDR3 is TGTGCCAGTGCTTCGAGTGGGCCCCATGGCTACACCTTC. It is translated as CASASSGPHGYTF.

The chain recombines TRBV5-1 with TRBJ1-1, with D tentatively TRBD1 (5 bases). Looked up from germline, CDR1 is SGHRS and CDR2 is YFSETQ. CDR3 size: 16 residues. V lost 1 base to trimming and J lost 1 base, with 14 bases between them. The chain's CDR3 is CASSLIGARGNTEAFF. Written as DNA, the CDR3 is TGCGCCAGCAGCTTGATAGGGGCAAGAGGGAACACTGAAGCTTTCTTT.

The V gene is TRBV7-8, the J gene TRBJ2-1, with 8 bases identical to TRBD2. Unmatched junction bases numbered 5, after V lost 1 base and J lost 6 bases. CDR1 is SGHVS, CDR2 FQNEAQ, per germline. The CDR3 runs to 15 residues. DNA for the CDR3: TGTGCCAGCAGCTTAGTTGGCGGGGGGTTCAATGAGCAGTTCTTC. Its translation is CASSLVGGGFNEQFF.

The chain couples TRBV5-1 to TRBJ1-3; 11 bases fit TRBD1. V shed 4 bases and J 0 bases; nucleotides not matched to a gene: 6. The CDR3 spans 17 residues. CDR1 is SGHRS and CDR2 is YFSETQ in the germline V gene. In DNA form, the CDR3 reads TGCGCCAGCAGCCCGGGGACAGGGGGGCTCTCTGGAAACACCATATATTTT. It is translated as CASSPGTGGLSGNTIYF.

CDR3 DNA sequence: TGTGCCACCACAAATACTGGAAACACCATATATTTT. Translated, it gives CATTNTGNTIYF. The J gene is TRBJ1-3, the V gene TRBV7-9; no reliable D call. Germline V gives CDR1 SEHNR, CDR2 FQNEAQ (reference sequence). Between the trimmed V and J ends, which lost 10 bases and 2 bases, there was a span of 9 bases. The CDR3 totals 12 residues.

J is TRBJ2-2 and V is TRBV2; no definite D call. This CDR3 comprises 14 residues. The germline V gene encodes CDR1 SNHLY and CDR2 FYNNEI. Trimming stripped 4 bases from V and 6 bases from J, with 12 bases between. In DNA form, the CDR3 reads TGTGCCAGCAGTGCCGGCCAGGCTCCCGGGGAGCTGTTTTTT. Translated: CASSAGQAPGELFF. Full variable domain (outside the CDR3, taken from reference TRBV2 and TRBJ2-2): EPEVTQTPSHQVTQMGQEVILRCVPISNHLYFYWYRQILGQKVEFLVSFYNNEISEKSEIFDDQFSVERPDGSNFTLKIRSTKLEDSAMYFCASSAGQAPGELFFGEGSRLTVL.

The gene calls are TRBV7-9 and TRBJ1-5; 7 positions agree with TRBD1. The CDR3 sequence is 16 residues long. Losses at the gene ends were 5 bases for V and 7 bases for J; bases not matched to a gene: 14. Germline-derived CDR1 and CDR2 are SEHNR and FQNEAQ (reference sequence). The CDR3 protein is CASSPGVQGKLQPQHF. The CDR3 coding sequence is TGTGCCAGCAGCCCCGGCGTACAGGGGAAATTGCAGCCCCAGCATTTT.

The V and J genes are TRBV5-4 and TRBJ2-2; possibly TRBD1 for D (5 bases). CDR1 is SGHNT and CDR2 is YYREEE in the germline V gene (reference sequence). The V and J ends lost 9 bases and 6 bases respectively, with 18 bases between them. The CDR3 loop spans 14 amino acids. The CDR3 DNA is TGTGCCACCTTTCCCAGGGCTTCTCCCGGGGAGCTGTTTTTT. Translating gives CATFPRASPGELFF. The whole variable domain, filled in from reference TRBV5-4 and TRBJ2-2, reads ETGVTQSPTHLIKTRGQQVTLRCSSQSGHNTVSWYQQALGQGPQFIFQYYREEENGRGNFPPRFSGLQFPNYSSELNVNALELDDSALYLCATFPRASPGELFFGEGSRLTVL.

J is TRBJ2-1 and V is TRBV11-2; possibly TRBD1 for D (5 bases). The CDR3 has 12 residues. The V gene's germline CDR1 is SGHAT and CDR2 FQNNGV. V was cut by 5 bases and J by 7 bases, with 9 bases left in between. The CDR3 protein is CASSATENEQFF. DNA of the CDR3: TGTGCCAGCAGCGCGACAGAAAATGAGCAGTTCTTC.

The chain has TRBV27 and TRBJ2-5; 9 bases agree with TRBD1. The CDR3 runs to 15 residues. CDR1 is MNHEY, CDR2 SMNVEV, per germline (reference sequence). V was pared by 6 bases and J by 2 bases, with 7 bases of the junction left unmatched. For the CDR3, the DNA is TGTGCCAGCAGCCGACAGGGGGGGACACAAGAGACCCAGTACTTC. Translating gives CASSRQGGTQETQYF.

The chain has TRBV7-9 and TRBJ2-1; D is possibly TRBD2 (6 bases). This CDR3 has 14 amino acids. Trimming removed 3 bases from V and 6 bases from J, with 12 bases in between. CDR1 is SEHNR, CDR2 FQNEAQ, per germline (reference sequence). CDR3 in amino acids: CASSFSREFNEQFF. CDR3 sequence (DNA): TGTGCCAGCAGCTTTTCCCGGGAGTTCAATGAGCAGTTCTTC.

This clone was recorded once. The rearrangement joins TRBV16 to TRBJ1-4, with 7 bases lining up with TRBD1. From germline, CDR1 is KGHSY and CDR2 FQNENV. The junction had 10 bases not matched to a gene; V was cut back by 5 bases and J by 7 bases. The CDR3 contains 15 residues. The CDR3 reads CASSTYRGPGEKLFF. The DNA for the CDR3 is TGTGCCAGCAGCACCTACAGGGGCCCTGGTGAAAAACTGTTTTTT.

This sequence joins TRBV28 and TRBJ1-4, with a tentative D call TRBD1 (5 bases). V lost 3 bases, J lost 7 bases, and 12 bases lay in between. The CDR3 length is 14 residues. Germline CDR1 reads MDHEN; CDR2 reads SYDVKM. The CDR3 DNA is TGTGCCAGCAGTTTTTGGGGGGAGGGTGAAAAACTGTTTTTT. Protein sequence: CASSFWGEGEKLFF.

The chain is built from TRBV7-3 and TRBJ1-1; TRBD1 might be the D (6 bases). Germline V gene sequence: CDR1 SGHTA, CDR2 FQGTGA. The CDR3 consists of 12 residues. V lost 3 bases and J 7 bases, leaving 9 bases between the germline ends. This CDR3 reads CASSFEQGEAFF. The CDR3 DNA reads TGTGCCAGCAGCTTTGAACAGGGTGAAGCTTTCTTT.

V and J are TRBV4-2 and TRBJ1-1, with a weak D call TRBD1 (6 bases). Trimming left V 3 bases short and J 3 bases short, with 11 bases between. CDR1 LGHNA and CDR2 YNFKEQ come from the germline V gene. The CDR3 is made up of 14 amino acids. The CDR3 DNA sequence: TGTGCCAGCAGCCAGTCGGACAGAGACACTGAAGCTTTCTTT. This sequence encodes CASSQSDRDTEAFF.

This clone was counted a single time. V and J are TRBV29-1 and TRBJ2-2; 8 bases map to TRBD1. Losses at the gene ends were 7 bases for V and 0 bases for J; bases not matched to a gene: 4. The V gene's germline CDR1 is SQVTM and CDR2 ANQGSEA. CDR3 length: 14 residues. The CDR3 is CSAGQGSNTGELFF. The CDR3 DNA follows: TGCAGCGCCGGACAGGGTTCGAACACCGGGGAGCTGTTTTTT.

The gene calls are TRBV18 and TRBJ1-1; 8 bases line up with TRBD1. The CDR3 runs to 18 residues. Germline V gene lookup returns CDR1 KGHSH and CDR2 LQKENI. With 4 bases clipped from V and 0 bases from J, the junction kept 13 bases outside the gene matches. CDR3 coding DNA: TGTGCCAGCTCACTCTTCACAGGGGGGACAGGTATGAACACTGAAGCTTTCTTT. It encodes CASSLFTGGTGMNTEAFF.

This sequence joins TRBV2 and TRBJ1-5, with a tentative D call TRBD1 (5 bases). The CDR3 sequence is 14 residues long. CDR1 SNHLY and CDR2 FYNNEI come from the germline V gene. Trimming took 1 base from V and 6 from J, leaving 10 bases between them. CDR3 sequence (DNA): TGTGCCAGCAGTGAAGGGGGCAGAACTCAGCCCCAGCATTTT. It codes for CASSEGGRTQPQHF. The full variable domain, completed using reference TRBV2 and TRBJ1-5, is EPEVTQTPSHQVTQMGQEVILRCVPISNHLYFYWYRQILGQKVEFLVSFYNNEISEKSEIFDDQFSVERPDGSNFTLKIRSTKLEDSAMYFCASSEGGRTQPQHFGDGTRLSIL.

The genes are TRBV19 and TRBJ1-5; TRBD1 agrees at 7 bases. Germline CDR1 reads LNHDA; CDR2 reads SQIVND (reference sequence). J was trimmed by 4 bases and V by 6 bases; bases with no gene match: 12. CDR3 length: 16 amino acids. CDR3: CASSHLLTGENQPQHF. The CDR3 DNA follows: TGTGCCAGTAGCCACCTTCTAACAGGGGAAAATCAGCCCCAGCATTTT.

This chain uses TRBV6-5 with TRBJ2-7, with TRBD1 identical over 7 bases. V was pared by 7 bases and J by 2 bases, with 2 bases of the junction left unmatched. The CDR3 totals 12 residues. Germline-derived CDR1 and CDR2 are MNHEY and SVGAGI. The CDR3 reads CASITGAYEQYF. The CDR3 bases are TGTGCCAGCATAACAGGGGCCTACGAGCAGTACTTC.